These 12 T cell receptor beta chains came from one sample sequenced in a study of T-cell reconstitution after alpha-beta-depleted transplantation in children. Preparation of the TCRbeta library involved a method that used unique molecular identifiers. One entry per CDR3 protein results from TCRdb running MiXCR on the PCR reads. The table shows 450,000 to 500,000 distinct CDR3 sequences, with around 12% occurring only once. The starting material was PBMCs from the stem cell graft donor, obtained from the stem cell graft. These TCRs come from a human donor who donated a stem cell graft to a child with combined immunodeficiency.

This sequence joins TRBV7-2 and TRBJ2-7; D is unresolved. This CDR3 is 15 amino acids long. Germline values: CDR1 SGHTA, CDR2 FQGNSA. V dropped 5 bases and J dropped 0 bases, with 14 bases sitting between them. The DNA for the CDR3 is TGTGCCAGCAGCCAAACCGCCCAGAGCTCCTACGAGCAGTACTTC. Protein sequence: CASSQTAQSSYEQYF.

A few counts support this clonotype. The rearrangement joins TRBV5-1 to TRBJ2-2; 8 bases line up with TRBD2. After removal of 3 bases from V and 5 bases from J, the junction contained 3 bases not matched to a gene. Germline V gives CDR1 SGHRS, CDR2 YFSETQ. The CDR3 sequence is 14 residues long. The CDR3 DNA reads TGCGCCAGCAGCTCTTTAGCGGGAACCGGGGAGCTGTTTTTT. This translates into CASSSLAGTGELFF.

In DNA, the CDR3 is TGTGCCAGCAGCTCGACGGCCGGGTATAGCAATCAGCCCCAGCATTTT. Translated: CASSSTAGYSNQPQHF. The rearrangement links TRBV12-3 or TRBV12-4 to TRBJ1-5; D is ambiguous. The CDR3 length is 16 residues. The ends were cut back, 6 bases at V and 0 bases at J, with 15 bases in the middle.

The chain employs TRBV12-3 or TRBV12-4 and TRBJ2-7, with no clear D. Deletions cut 5 bases from V and 3 bases from J, with 23 bases between. The CDR3 extends over 17 amino acids. The CDR3 nucleotides are TGTGCCAGCAGTCCCCCATCTTGGTCGGCCCGTCACTACGAGCAGTACTTC. Translating gives CASSPPSWSARHYEQYF.

This clonotype was seen repeatedly, ten times or more. The chain links TRBV5-4 to TRBJ2-1; 8 bases agree with TRBD2. The CDR3 is made up of 19 amino acids. Trimming took 3 bases from V and 6 from J; bases not matched to a gene: 20. Per germline, CDR1 SGHNT and CDR2 YYREEE (reference sequence). CDR3 in amino acids: CASSSANSGTGMGRNEQFF. CDR3 sequence (DNA): TGTGCCAGCAGCTCAGCTAATAGCGGGACTGGGATGGGACGCAATGAGCAGTTCTTC.

V gene TRBV6-4 combines with J gene TRBJ2-1, with D possibly being TRBD2 (5 bases). Per the germline V gene, CDR1 is MRHNA and CDR2 is SNTAGT. The length of the CDR3 is 14 residues. The ends were cut back, 4 bases at V and 0 bases at J, with 7 bases in the middle. DNA of the CDR3: TGTGCCAGCAGTGTTGGGAGCTCCTACAATGAGCAGTTCTTC. Translated: CASSVGSSYNEQFF.

The J gene is TRBJ1-1, the V gene TRBV18; possibly TRBD1 for D (6 bases). V was trimmed by 3 bases and J by 1 base, leaving 9 bases between them. The CDR3 sequence is 14 residues long. Per the germline V gene, CDR1 is KGHSH and CDR2 is LQKENI. The CDR3 sequence is CASSPYRENTEAFF. CDR3 sequence (DNA): TGTGCCAGCTCACCCTACAGGGAGAACACTGAAGCTTTCTTT.

CDR3 amino acids: CASSLWAGGPSYEQYF. CDR3 DNA sequence: TGTGCCAGCAGCTTATGGGCGGGAGGGCCCTCCTACGAGCAGTACTTC. The V call is TRBV13, the J call TRBJ2-7; 9 bases align to TRBD2. Unmatched junction bases numbered 5, after V lost 2 bases and J lost 0 bases. Germline loops: CDR1 PRHDT, CDR2 FYEKMQ (reference sequence). The CDR3 contains 16 residues.

This clonotype was counted between two and nine times. This chain joins TRBV12-3 or TRBV12-4 and TRBJ2-3; D perhaps matches TRBD2 (7 bases). The CDR3 is made up of 15 amino acids. The V gene lost 4 bases and the J gene lost 2 bases, with 13 bases spanning the gap. The CDR3 reads CASSWGGPDTDTQYF. CDR3 DNA: TGTGCCAGCAGTTGGGGGGGGCCGGACACAGATACGCAGTATTTT.

This clonotype was seen many times. The V call is TRBV4-3, the J call TRBJ1-3; D not certain. CDR1 is LGHNA, CDR2 YSLEER, per germline. The V end was cut by 4 bases, the J end by 0 bases, with 7 bases between. The length of the CDR3 is 14 residues. The CDR3 loop is CASSPGFSGNTIYF. The CDR3 DNA is TGCGCCAGCAGCCCGGGGTTCTCTGGAAACACCATATATTTT.

In its sample, this clonotype was seen a few times. V gene TRBV11-2 combines with J gene TRBJ1-1; 9 bases align to TRBD1. The V gene's germline CDR1 is SGHAT and CDR2 FQNNGV. The junction had 8 bases not matched to a gene; V was cut back by 5 bases and J by 1 base. The CDR3 has 16 amino acids. The CDR3 coding sequence is TGTGCCAGCAGCCACTGGGACAGGGAAGAGAACACTGAAGCTTTCTTT. This codes for CASSHWDREENTEAFF. The full variable domain, completed using reference TRBV11-2 and TRBJ1-1, is EAGVAQSPRYKIIEKRQSVAFWCNPISGHATLYWYQQILGQGPKLLIQFQNNGVVDDSQLPKDRFSAERLKGVDSTLKIQPAKLEDSAVYLCASSHWDREENTEAFFGQGTRLTVV.

This clonotype was detected only a few times. This chain uses TRBV4-3 with TRBJ2-2; no clear D. CDR1 is LGHNA, CDR2 YSLEER, per germline. The CDR3 is 15 amino acids. V was shortened by 2 bases and J by 6 bases, with 13 bases between the two germline ends. CDR3 sequence reads: CASSQTVSGPGELFF. CDR3 nucleotides: TGCGCCAGCAGCCAAACCGTGTCGGGTCCCGGGGAGCTGTTTTTT.